A single sample is the source of the 9 T cell receptor beta chains below, sequenced in a study of technical replicates of blood from a handful of donors. Data came from immunoSEQ multiplex PCR; TCRdb stores just in-frame clones and leaves some out. Altogether 45,000 to 65,000 clones are present, 94% being singletons, with the ten largest covering approximately 0.22%. The sequencing input was T cells isolated from PBMCs. All receptors derive from a human donor in good health.

The V call is TRBV28, the J call TRBJ1-1, with 7 nucleotides matching TRBD1. CDR3 size: 16 residues. The germline CDR1 and CDR2 sequences are MDHEN and SYDVKM. V dropped 6 bases and J dropped 3; count of bases not matched to a gene: 13. In DNA, the CDR3 is TGTGCCAGCAGACTTACACAGGGGTCTAGGGACACTGAAGCTTTCTTT. This encodes CASRLTQGSRDTEAFF.

The chain links TRBV7-9 to TRBJ2-1, with 8 bases identical to TRBD2. Germline V gives CDR1 SEHNR, CDR2 FQNEAQ (reference sequence). Trimming removed 3 bases from V and 5 bases from J; junction bases left unmatched: 9. The length of the CDR3 is 16 residues. DNA of the CDR3: TGTGCCAGCAGCTTCCCCCCGGGACTAGGGGACAATGAGCAGTTCTTC. It codes for CASSFPPGLGDNEQFF.

The V call is TRBV7-2, the J call TRBJ2-2; the match to TRBD2 covers 7 bases. The V gene's germline CDR1 is SGHTA and CDR2 FQGNSA. The ends lost 5 bases at V and 4 bases at J; junction bases unmatched: 16. CDR3 length: 18 amino acids. In DNA, the CDR3 is TGTGCCAGCAGCCCCCGACCGATGGCGGGAGTGGGCACCGGGGAGCTGTTTTTT. Its protein is CASSPRPMAGVGTGELFF.

The J gene is TRBJ1-5, the V gene TRBV7-2; D remains ambiguous. V lost 1 base and J 6 bases, leaving 4 bases between the germline ends. This CDR3 region has 12 residues. From germline, CDR1 is SGHTA and CDR2 FQGNSA. CDR3 region: CASSLGSQPQHF. The CDR3 coding sequence is TGTGCCAGCAGCTTAGGGAGTCAGCCCCAGCATTTT.

The sample holds a few counts of this clone. The gene calls are TRBV9 and TRBJ1-2, with 7 bases matching TRBD1. Germline-derived CDR1 and CDR2 are SGDLS and YYNGEE. The CDR3 consists of 13 residues. The V segment lost 4 bases and the J segment 2 bases; nucleotides outside the gene matches: 2. CDR3 protein: CASSPTGNYGYTF. In nucleotides, the CDR3 is TGTGCCAGCAGCCCGACAGGGAACTATGGCTACACCTTC.

The chain links TRBV12-5 to TRBJ2-5, with 9 bases aligning to TRBD1. The CDR3 spans 12 residues. V was clipped by 9 bases and J by 5 bases; unmatched bases: 4. CDR1 and CDR2 from the germline V gene are LGHNT and FRNRAP. The CDR3 spells CASGQGWETQYF. CDR3 bases: TGTGCTAGCGGACAGGGGTGGGAGACCCAGTACTTC.

The J gene is TRBJ2-2, the V gene TRBV11-3, with unresolved D. V was clipped by 2 bases and J by 10 bases, with 8 bases between them. Germline V gives CDR1 SGHNT, CDR2 YENEEA. The CDR3 consists of 12 residues. CDR3 nucleotides: TGTGCCAGCAGCTTATGGCAGGCGGAGCTGTTTTTT. It is translated as CASSLWQAELFF.

This chain links TRBV28 with TRBJ2-7; D ambiguous. The CDR3 is 11 residues long. Deletions cut 6 bases from V and 8 bases from J, with 11 bases between. Germline V lookup: CDR1 MDHEN, CDR2 SYDVKM. CDR3 nucleotide sequence: TGTGCCAGCAGCCTCCACGCTAAGCAGTACTTC. Protein product: CASSLHAKQYF.

This clone has just one count. This rearrangement joins TRBV7-9 to TRBJ2-1; TRBD1 aligns across 9 bases. This CDR3 has 16 amino acids. The germline CDR1 and CDR2 sequences are SEHNR and FQNEAQ (reference sequence). The ends lost 2 bases at V and 3 bases at J; junction bases unmatched: 5. The CDR3 is CASSLWETGGYNEQFF. The CDR3 DNA is TGTGCCAGCAGCTTATGGGAGACAGGGGGCTACAATGAGCAGTTCTTC.